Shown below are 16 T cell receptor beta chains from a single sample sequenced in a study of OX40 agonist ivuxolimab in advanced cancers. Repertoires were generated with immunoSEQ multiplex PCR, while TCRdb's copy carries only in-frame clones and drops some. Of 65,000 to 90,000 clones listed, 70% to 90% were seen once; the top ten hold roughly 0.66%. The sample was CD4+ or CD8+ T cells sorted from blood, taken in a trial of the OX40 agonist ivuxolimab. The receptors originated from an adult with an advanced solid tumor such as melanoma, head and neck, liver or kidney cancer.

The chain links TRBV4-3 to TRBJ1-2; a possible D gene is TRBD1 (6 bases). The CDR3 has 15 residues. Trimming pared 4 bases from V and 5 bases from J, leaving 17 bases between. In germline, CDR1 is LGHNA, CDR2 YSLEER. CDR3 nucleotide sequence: TGCGCCAGCAGCCCCGGAGAGGGGGGGACTTATGGCTACACCTTC. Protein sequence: CASSPGEGGTYGYTF.

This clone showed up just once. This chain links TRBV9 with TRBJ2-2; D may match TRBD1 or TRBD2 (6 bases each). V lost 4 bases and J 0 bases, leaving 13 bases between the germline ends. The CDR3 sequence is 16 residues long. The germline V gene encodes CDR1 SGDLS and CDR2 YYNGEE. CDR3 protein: CASSPRGLANTGELFF. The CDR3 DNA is TGTGCCAGCAGCCCCAGGGGACTGGCGAACACCGGGGAGCTGTTTTTT.

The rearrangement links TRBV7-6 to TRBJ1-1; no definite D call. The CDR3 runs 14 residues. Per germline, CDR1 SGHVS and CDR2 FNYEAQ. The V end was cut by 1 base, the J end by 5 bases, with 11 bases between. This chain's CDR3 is CASSLDPGYTEAFF. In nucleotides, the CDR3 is TGTGCCAGCAGCTTAGATCCGGGGTATACTGAAGCTTTCTTT.

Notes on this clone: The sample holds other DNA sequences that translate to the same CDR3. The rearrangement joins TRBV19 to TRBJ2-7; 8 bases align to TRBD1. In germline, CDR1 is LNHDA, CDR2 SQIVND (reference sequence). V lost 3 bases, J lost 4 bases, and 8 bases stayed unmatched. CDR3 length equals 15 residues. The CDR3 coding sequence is TGTGCCAGTAGTATTGTCGGACAGGGACCATACGAGCAGTACTTC. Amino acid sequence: CASSIVGQGPYEQYF.

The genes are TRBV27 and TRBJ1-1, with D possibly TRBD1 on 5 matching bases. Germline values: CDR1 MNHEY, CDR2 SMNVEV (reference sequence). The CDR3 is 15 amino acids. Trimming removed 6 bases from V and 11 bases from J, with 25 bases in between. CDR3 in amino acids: CASSPLTAGTSGAFF. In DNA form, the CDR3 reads TGTGCCAGCAGCCCTCTGACAGCGGGGACCTCTGGGGCTTTCTTT.

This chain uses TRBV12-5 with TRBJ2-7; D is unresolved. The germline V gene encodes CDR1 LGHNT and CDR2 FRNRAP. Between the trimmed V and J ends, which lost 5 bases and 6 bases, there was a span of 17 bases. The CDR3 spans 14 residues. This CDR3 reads CASGPGADGLEQYF. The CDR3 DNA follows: TGTGCTAGTGGTCCCGGCGCAGACGGGCTCGAGCAGTACTTC.

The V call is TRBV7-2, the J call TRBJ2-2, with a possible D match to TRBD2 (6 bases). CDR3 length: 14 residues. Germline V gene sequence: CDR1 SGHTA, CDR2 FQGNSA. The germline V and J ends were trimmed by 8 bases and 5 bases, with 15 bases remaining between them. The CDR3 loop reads CASRRGSVTGELFF. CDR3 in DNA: TGTGCCAGCCGTCGGGGGTCTGTGACCGGGGAGCTGTTTTTT.

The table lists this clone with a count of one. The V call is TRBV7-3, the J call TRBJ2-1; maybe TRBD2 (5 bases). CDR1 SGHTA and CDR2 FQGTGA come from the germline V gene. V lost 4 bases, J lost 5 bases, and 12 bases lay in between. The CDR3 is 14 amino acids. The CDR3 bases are TGTGCCAGCAGCTCATCTTTAGCGAACAATGAGCAGTTCTTC. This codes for CASSSSLANNEQFF.

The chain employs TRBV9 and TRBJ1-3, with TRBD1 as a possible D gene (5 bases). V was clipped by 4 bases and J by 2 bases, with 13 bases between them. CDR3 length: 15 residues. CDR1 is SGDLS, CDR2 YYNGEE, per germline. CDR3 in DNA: TGTGCCAGCAGCCCTACAGGATACACTGGAAACACCATATATTTT. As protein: CASSPTGYTGNTIYF.

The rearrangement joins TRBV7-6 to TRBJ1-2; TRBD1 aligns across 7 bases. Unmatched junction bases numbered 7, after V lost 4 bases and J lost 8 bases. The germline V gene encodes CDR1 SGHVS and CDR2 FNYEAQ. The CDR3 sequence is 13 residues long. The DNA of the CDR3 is TGTGCCAGCAGCTCGACAGGGCGCGTAGGCTACACCTTC. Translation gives CASSSTGRVGYTF.

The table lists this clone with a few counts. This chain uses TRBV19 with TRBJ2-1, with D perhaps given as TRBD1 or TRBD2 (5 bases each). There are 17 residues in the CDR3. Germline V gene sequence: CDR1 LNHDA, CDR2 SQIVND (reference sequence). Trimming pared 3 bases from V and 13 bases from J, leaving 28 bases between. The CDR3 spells CASSIPPTGTGPYLQFF. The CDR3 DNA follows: TGTGCCAGTAGTATTCCCCCGACCGGGACGGGACCCTATTTACAGTTCTTC.

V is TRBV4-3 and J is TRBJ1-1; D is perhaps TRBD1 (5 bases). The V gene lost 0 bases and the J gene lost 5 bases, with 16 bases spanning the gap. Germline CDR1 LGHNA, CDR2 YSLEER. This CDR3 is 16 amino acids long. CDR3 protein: CASSQDLGTGRTEAFF. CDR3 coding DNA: TGCGCCAGCAGCCAAGATCTAGGGACGGGACGGACTGAAGCTTTCTTT.

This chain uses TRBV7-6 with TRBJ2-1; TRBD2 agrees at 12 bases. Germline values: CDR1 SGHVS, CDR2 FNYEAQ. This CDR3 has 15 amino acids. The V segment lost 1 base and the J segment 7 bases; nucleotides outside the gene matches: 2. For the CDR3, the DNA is TGTGCCAGCAGCTTAGGACTAGCGGGGGTGAATGAGCAGTTCTTC. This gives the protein CASSLGLAGVNEQFF. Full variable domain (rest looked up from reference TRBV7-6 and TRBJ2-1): GAGVSQSPRYKVTKRGQDVALRCDPISGHVSLYWYRQALGQGPEFLTYFNYEAQQDKSGLPNDRFSAERPEGSISTLTIQRTEQRDSAMYRCASSLGLAGVNEQFFGPGTRLTVL.

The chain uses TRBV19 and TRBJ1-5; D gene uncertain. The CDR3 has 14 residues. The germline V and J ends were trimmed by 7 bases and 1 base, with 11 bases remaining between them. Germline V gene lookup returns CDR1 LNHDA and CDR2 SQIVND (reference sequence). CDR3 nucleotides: TGTGCCAGTACCGGGCCCCCCAGCAATCAGCCCCAGCATTTT. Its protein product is CASTGPPSNQPQHF.

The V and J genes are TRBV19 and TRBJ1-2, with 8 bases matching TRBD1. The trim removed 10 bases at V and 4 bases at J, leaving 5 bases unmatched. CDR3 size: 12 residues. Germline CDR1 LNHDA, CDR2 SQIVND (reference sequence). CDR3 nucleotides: TGTGCCACCTTTGACAGGGGCTATGGCTACACCTTC. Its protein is CATFDRGYGYTF.

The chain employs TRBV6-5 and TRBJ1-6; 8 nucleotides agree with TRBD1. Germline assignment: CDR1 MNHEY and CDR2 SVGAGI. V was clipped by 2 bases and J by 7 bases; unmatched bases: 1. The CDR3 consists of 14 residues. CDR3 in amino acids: CASSYRDRNSPLHF. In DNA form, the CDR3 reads TGTGCCAGCAGTTACCGGGACAGGAATTCACCCCTCCACTTT.